The 5 T cell receptor beta chains in this list originate from one sample, sequenced in a study of blood T cell repertoires in COVID-19. The protocol was immunoSEQ multiplex PCR, while the TCRdb copy is restricted to in-frame clones and leaves out a portion. The sample has about 88,000 clones; about nine tenths are singletons. Material: peripheral blood. The source of these receptors is a male donor with acute or convalescent COVID-19.

V is TRBV27 and J is TRBJ2-6; D perhaps matches TRBD1 (6 bases). V was shortened by 4 bases and J by 0 bases, with 13 bases between the two germline ends. The CDR3 totals 17 residues. In germline, CDR1 is MNHEY, CDR2 SMNVEV (reference sequence). Written as DNA, the CDR3 is TGTGCCAGCAGTTCGTCACAGGGTTTCTCTGGGGCCAACGTCCTGACTTTC. Encoded protein: CASSSSQGFSGANVLTF.

The chain couples TRBV18 to TRBJ1-4; D may be TRBD1 (6 bases). Trimming took off 3 bases at V and 3 bases at J, with 11 bases between the two ends. This CDR3 has 15 amino acids. Looked up from germline, CDR1 is KGHSH and CDR2 is LQKENI. CDR3 sequence reads: CASSPPRQANEKLFF. The CDR3 region has the DNA TGTGCCAGCTCACCTCCTAGACAGGCTAATGAAAAACTGTTTTTT.

This sequence joins TRBV3-1 (or the pseudogene TRBV3-2) and TRBJ2-1, with D tentatively TRBD2 (6 bases). The V gene's germline CDR1 is LGHDT and CDR2 YNNKEL (reference sequence). The CDR3 length is 13 residues. The V gene lost 0 bases and the J gene lost 11 bases, with 11 bases spanning the gap. The CDR3 sequence: CASSQDGGTQQFF. In DNA form, the CDR3 reads TGTGCCAGCAGCCAAGACGGGGGTACCCAGCAGTTCTTC.

This rearrangement joins TRBV14 to TRBJ2-7; 8 bases fit TRBD2. The CDR3 length is 13 residues. V trimming: 4 bases; J trimming: 13 bases; junction bases outside the gene matches: 12. Germline-derived CDR1 and CDR2 are SGHDN and FVKESK. CDR3: CASSRTATSVSYF. CDR3 DNA sequence: TGTGCCAGCAGCCGCACGGCGACTAGCGTAAGCTACTTC.

The chain uses TRBV19 and TRBJ1-6, with no clear D. Trimming shortened V by 9 bases and J by 0 bases, and 6 bases separated the two germline ends. Germline V gene data show CDR1 as LNHDA and CDR2 as SQIVND (reference sequence). CDR3 length: 13 amino acids. CDR3: CASESSYNSPLHF. Here the CDR3 DNA reads TGTGCCAGCGAGAGCTCCTATAATTCACCCCTCCACTTT.